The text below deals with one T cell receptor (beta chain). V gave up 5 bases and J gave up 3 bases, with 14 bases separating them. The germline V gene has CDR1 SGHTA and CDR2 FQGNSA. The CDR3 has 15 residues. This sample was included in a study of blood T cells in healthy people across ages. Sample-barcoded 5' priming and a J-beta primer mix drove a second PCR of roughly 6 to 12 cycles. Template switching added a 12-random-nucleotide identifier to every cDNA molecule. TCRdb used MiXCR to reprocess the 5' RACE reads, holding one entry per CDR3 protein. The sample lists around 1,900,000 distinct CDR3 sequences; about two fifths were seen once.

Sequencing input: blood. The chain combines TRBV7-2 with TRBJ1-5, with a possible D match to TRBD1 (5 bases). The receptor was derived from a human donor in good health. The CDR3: CASSPRQIPNQPQHF. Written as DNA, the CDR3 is TGTGCCAGCAGCCCCCGACAGATTCCCAATCAGCCCCAGCATTTT.